These T cell receptor beta chains were read from a single sample in a study of blood T cell repertoires in COVID-19. The method was immunoSEQ multiplex PCR; TCRdb's version includes in-frame clones alone and lacks a portion of them. The data contain some 250,000 clones, about 80% of them singletons. The sample taken for sequencing was PBMCs or T cells enriched from blood (not recorded which). These receptors originate from a man between 35 and 55 years old who had recovered from COVID-19. The CDR3 runs from the conserved cysteine through the conserved F or W. The D gene is left open where the match is weak. Size is stated for part of the rows, as once, few or many counts, or as a class when the clone is expanded.

TRBJ1-6 | TRBD1 | TRBV5-1 | - | TGCGCCAGCAGCGGATCAGGGGGCTCCTATAATTCACCCCTCCACTTT | CASSGSGGSYNSPLHF
TRBJ1-1 | TRBD1 | TRBV27 | - | TGTGCCAGCAGTCTCAGGGGGTCTAACACTGAAGCTTTCTTT | CASSLRGSNTEAFF
TRBJ2-3 | - | TRBV5-4 | - | TGTGCCAGCAGCTTGTCAGGCCTTCTCACAGATACGCAGTATTTT | CASSLSGLLTDTQYF
TRBJ1-6 | - | TRBV5-4 | - | TGTGCCAGCAGCTTGGACGGAGGGGCACCCCTCCACTTT | CASSLDGGAPLHF
TRBJ2-2 | - | TRBV7-3 | few | TGTGCCAGCAGCTTAATGGAGCACGCGAACACCGGGGAGCTGTTTTTT | CASSLMEHANTGELFF
TRBJ1-6 | - | TRBV9 | - | TGTGCCAGCAGCGTAGCAGAAACCCAATATAATTCACCCCTCCACTTT | CASSVAETQYNSPLHF
TRBJ1-3 | - | TRBV24-1 | - | TGTGCCACCAGTGACCCCAGTGGGGAGACTGGAAACACCATATATTTT | CATSDPSGETGNTIYF
TRBJ2-2 | - | TRBV6-5 | - | TGTGCCAGCAGCCCGCGGGCCGACGGACCCGGGGAGCTGTTTTTT | CASSPRADGPGELFF
TRBJ2-3 | - | TRBV7-2 | - | TGTGCCAGCAGCTTAGCCTTCACCCAGTTGGGAGGAGATACGCAGTATTTT | CASSLAFTQLGGDTQYF
TRBJ2-1 | TRBD2 | TRBV11-3 | - | TGTGCCAGCAGCCCCACCGGGACTAGCCCGATCAATGAGCAGTTCTTC | CASSPTGTSPINEQFF
TRBJ2-1 | TRBD1 | TRBV7-9 | - | TGTGCCAGCAGCCATCAGGGGACAGACAATGAGCAGTTCTTC | CASSHQGTDNEQFF
TRBJ2-7 | - | TRBV5-1 | once | TGCGCCAGCAGCCCCTTACAGGCCTACGAGCAGTACTTC | CASSPLQAYEQYF
TRBJ2-7 | TRBD2 | TRBV18 | - | TGTGCCAGCTCACGAGGACTAGCGGGAGGGCATGAGCAGTACTTC | CASSRGLAGGHEQYF
TRBJ2-7 | - | TRBV28 | few | TGTGCCAGCAGTTTATCCCAGGGGCCCTACGAGCAGTACTTC | CASSLSQGPYEQYF
TRBJ1-2 | - | TRBV20-1 | - | TGCAGTGCGCTAGGGACTGATGGCTACACCTTC | CSALGTDGYTF
TRBJ2-7 | - | TRBV19 | few | TGTGCCAGTAGTCAAACCCTAGGTACCTACGAGCAGTACTTC | CASSQTLGTYEQYF
TRBJ1-5 | - | TRBV30 | - | TGTGCCTCGTCTAACGGCAGGGGCGCTCTCGGGAGCAATCAGCCCCAGCATTTT | CASSNGRGALGSNQPQHF
TRBJ2-3 | TRBD2 | TRBV10-3 | - | TGTGCCATCAGTGAGTCGCCGGGACTAGCGGGAGGGCCGGGAGATACGCAGTATTTT | CAISESPGLAGGPGDTQYF
TRBJ1-1 | - | TRBV6-5 | - | TGTGCCAGCAGTTACTTGGGGCGGGCTTTCTTT | CASSYLGRAFF
TRBJ1-3 | - | TRBV18 | - | TGTGCCAGCTCACCCTCAGGGGCAGGAAACACCATATATTTT | CASSPSGAGNTIYF
TRBJ2-7 | TRBD1 | TRBV7-7 | - | TGTGCCAGCAGCTACCGGACAGGGGACTCCTACGAGCAGTACTTC | CASSYRTGDSYEQYF
TRBJ2-1 | TRBD2 | TRBV4-3 | - | TGCGCCAGCAGCCAAGACCCTGGGGGCGGGGGGGCCAGCGATGAGCAGTTCTTC | CASSQDPGGGGASDEQFF
TRBJ2-7 | - | TRBV19 | - | TGTGCCACCGGCCCGGGGGCAGGGGGGCTACACGAGCAGTACTTC | CATGPGAGGLHEQYF
TRBJ1-6 | - | TRBV5-8 | - | TGTGCCAGCAGCTTGGGACAAGGCAGTTCACCCCTCCACTTT | CASSLGQGSSPLHF
TRBJ2-6 | TRBD1 | TRBV4-3 | - | TGCGCCAGCAGCCAAGATCCGAGGGACAGTGCGATTTCTGGGGCCAACGTCCTGACTTTC | CASSQDPRDSAISGANVLTF
TRBJ2-2 | - | TRBV6-2/TRBV6-3 | - | TGTGCCAGCAGTTACGGCAGGGACTTATGGGACACCGGGGAGCTGTTTTTT | CASSYGRDLWDTGELFF
TRBJ2-1 | - | TRBV5-1 | - | TGCGCCAGCAAAGAGGGGGGGCATGAGCAGTTCTTC | CASKEGGHEQFF
TRBJ1-1 | - | TRBV5-1 | - | TGCGCCAGCGGGAAGGGGGGGGGTGCGGGGGAGAACACTGAAGCTTTCTTT | CASGKGGGAGENTEAFF
TRBJ1-4 | - | TRBV7-8 | few | TGTGCCAGCAGCCGGGGAGGGAGGGGTGAAAAACTGTTTTTT | CASSRGGRGEKLFF
TRBJ2-4 | TRBD2 | TRBV9 | - | TGTGCCAGCAGCCCTGGACTAGCGGGAGAGCCGGCCAAAAACATTCAGTACTTC | CASSPGLAGEPAKNIQYF
TRBJ2-3 | - | TRBV9 | - | TGTGCCAGCAGCCCAGGGGGCGGGGGTCGCACAGATACGCAGTATTTT | CASSPGGGGRTDTQYF
TRBJ2-1 | - | TRBV5-3 | few | TGTGCCAGAAGGCCGGGACTTCCCTCATTCAATGAGCAGTTCTTC | CARRPGLPSFNEQFF
TRBJ1-4 | - | TRBV7-9 | - | TGTGCCAGCAGCTTAAAAAACCCCGGGGTTGGTAATGAAAAACTGTTTTTT | CASSLKNPGVGNEKLFF
TRBJ1-2 | TRBD1 | TRBV3-1/TRBV3-2 | - | TGTGCCAGCAGCCACAATTCCGGGACAGCTAACTATGGCTACACCTTC | CASSHNSGTANYGYTF
TRBJ2-4 | - | TRBV29-1 | - | TGCAGCGTTGTAGCAGGGGAAAACATTCAGTACTTC | CSVVAGENIQYF